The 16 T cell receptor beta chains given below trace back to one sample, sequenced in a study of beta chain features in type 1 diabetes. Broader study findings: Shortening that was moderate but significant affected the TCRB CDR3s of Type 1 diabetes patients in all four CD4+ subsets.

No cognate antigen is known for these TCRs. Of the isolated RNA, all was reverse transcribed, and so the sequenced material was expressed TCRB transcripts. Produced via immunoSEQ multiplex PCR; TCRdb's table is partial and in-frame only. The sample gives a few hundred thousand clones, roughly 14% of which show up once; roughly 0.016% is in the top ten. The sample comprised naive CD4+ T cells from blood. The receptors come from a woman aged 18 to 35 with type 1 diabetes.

The CDR3: CASSATGLRSTGELFF. The CDR3 bases are TGTGCCAGCAGCGCGACAGGCTTGAGGTCTACCGGGGAGCTGTTTTTT. The rearrangement uses TRBV9 and TRBJ2-2; tentatively, D is TRBD1 (6 bases). The CDR3 spans 16 residues. V lost 3 bases to trimming and J lost 5 bases, with 17 bases between them. Germline CDR1 SGDLS, CDR2 YYNGEE.

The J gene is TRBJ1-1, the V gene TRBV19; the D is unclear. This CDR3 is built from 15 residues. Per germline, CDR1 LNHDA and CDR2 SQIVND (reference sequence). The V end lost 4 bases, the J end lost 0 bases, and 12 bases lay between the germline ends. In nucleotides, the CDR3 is TGTGCCAGTAGTACCCAACGGACTGTGAACACTGAAGCTTTCTTT. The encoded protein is CASSTQRTVNTEAFF.

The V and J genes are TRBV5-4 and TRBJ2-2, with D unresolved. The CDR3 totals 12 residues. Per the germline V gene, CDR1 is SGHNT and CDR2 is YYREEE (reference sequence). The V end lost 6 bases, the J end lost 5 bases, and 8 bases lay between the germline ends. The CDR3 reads CASTPGTGELFF. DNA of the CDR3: TGTGCCAGCACCCCCGGGACCGGGGAGCTGTTTTTT.

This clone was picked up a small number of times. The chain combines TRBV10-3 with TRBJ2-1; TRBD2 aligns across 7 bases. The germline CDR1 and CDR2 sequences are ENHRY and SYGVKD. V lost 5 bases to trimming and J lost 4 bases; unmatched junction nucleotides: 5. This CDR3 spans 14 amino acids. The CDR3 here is CAISNREAYNEQFF. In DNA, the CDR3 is TGTGCCATCAGTAATCGGGAGGCTTACAATGAGCAGTTCTTC.

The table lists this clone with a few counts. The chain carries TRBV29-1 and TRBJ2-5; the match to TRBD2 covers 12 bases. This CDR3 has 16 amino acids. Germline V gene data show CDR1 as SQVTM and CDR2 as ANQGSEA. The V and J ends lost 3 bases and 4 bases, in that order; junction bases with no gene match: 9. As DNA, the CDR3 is TGCAGCGTTGAGACTAGCGGGAGTACCAGGTTAGAGACCCAGTACTTC. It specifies CSVETSGSTRLETQYF.

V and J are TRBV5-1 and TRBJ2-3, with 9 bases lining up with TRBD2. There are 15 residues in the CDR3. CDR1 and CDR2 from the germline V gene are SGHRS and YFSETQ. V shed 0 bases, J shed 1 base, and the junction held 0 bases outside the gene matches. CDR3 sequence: CASSLEREGTDTQYF. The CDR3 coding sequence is TGCGCCAGCAGCTTGGAGCGGGAGGGCACAGATACGCAGTATTTT.

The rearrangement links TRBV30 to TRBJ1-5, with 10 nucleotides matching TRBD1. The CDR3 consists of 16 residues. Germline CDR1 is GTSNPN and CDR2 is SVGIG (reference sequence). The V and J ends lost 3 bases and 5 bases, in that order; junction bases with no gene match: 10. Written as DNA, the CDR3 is TGTGCCTGGAGCGATGGGCGGGACAGGGGCGATCAGCCCCAGCATTTT. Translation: CAWSDGRDRGDQPQHF.

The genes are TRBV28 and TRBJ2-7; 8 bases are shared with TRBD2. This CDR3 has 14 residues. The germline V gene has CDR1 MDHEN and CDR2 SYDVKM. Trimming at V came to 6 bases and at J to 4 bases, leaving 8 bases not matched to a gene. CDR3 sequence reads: CASRSLGGGYEQYV. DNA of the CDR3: TGTGCCAGCAGGTCCCTAGGCGGGGGGTACGAGCAGTACGTC.

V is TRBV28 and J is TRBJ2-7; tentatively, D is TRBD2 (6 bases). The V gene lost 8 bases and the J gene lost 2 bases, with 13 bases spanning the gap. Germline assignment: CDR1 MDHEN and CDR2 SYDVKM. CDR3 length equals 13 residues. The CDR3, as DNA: TGTGCCAGCCTCTCGGGGGTTACCTACGAGCAGTACTTC. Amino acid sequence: CASLSGVTYEQYF.

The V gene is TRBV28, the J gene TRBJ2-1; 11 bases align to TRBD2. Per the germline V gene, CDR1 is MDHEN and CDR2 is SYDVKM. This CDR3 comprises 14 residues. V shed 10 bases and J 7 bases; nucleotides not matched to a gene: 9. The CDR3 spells CATISGGARNEQFF. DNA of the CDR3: TGTGCCACCATTAGCGGGGGGGCGAGGAATGAGCAGTTCTTC.

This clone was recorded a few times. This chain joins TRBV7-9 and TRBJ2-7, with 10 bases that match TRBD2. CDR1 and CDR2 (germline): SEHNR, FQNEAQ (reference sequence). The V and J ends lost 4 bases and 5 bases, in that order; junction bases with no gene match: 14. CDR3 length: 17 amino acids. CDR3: CASSSYGASGSPNEQYF. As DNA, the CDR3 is TGTGCCAGCAGCTCTTATGGCGCTAGCGGGAGTCCCAACGAGCAGTACTTC.

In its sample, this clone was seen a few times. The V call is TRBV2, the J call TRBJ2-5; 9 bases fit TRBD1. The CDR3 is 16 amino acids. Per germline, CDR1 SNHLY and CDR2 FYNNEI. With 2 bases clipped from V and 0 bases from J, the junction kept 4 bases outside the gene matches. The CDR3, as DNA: TGTGCCAGCAGTGAATACAGGGGGCCTCACCAAGAGACCCAGTACTTC. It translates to CASSEYRGPHQETQYF.

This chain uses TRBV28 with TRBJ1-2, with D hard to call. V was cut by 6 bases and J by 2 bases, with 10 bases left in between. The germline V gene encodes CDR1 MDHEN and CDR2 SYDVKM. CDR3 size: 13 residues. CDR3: CASRLQANYGYTF. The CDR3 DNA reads TGTGCCAGCAGACTCCAGGCCAACTATGGCTACACCTTC.

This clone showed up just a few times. The CDR3 reads CASSLASGRGVNEQFF. CDR3 DNA: TGTGCCAGCAGCTTAGCTAGCGGGAGAGGGGTGAATGAGCAGTTCTTC. The chain carries TRBV7-9 and TRBJ2-1; 9 bases agree with TRBD2. Looked up from germline, CDR1 is SEHNR and CDR2 is FQNEAQ (reference sequence). V lost 0 bases, J lost 7 bases, and 7 bases stayed unmatched. The CDR3 consists of 16 residues.

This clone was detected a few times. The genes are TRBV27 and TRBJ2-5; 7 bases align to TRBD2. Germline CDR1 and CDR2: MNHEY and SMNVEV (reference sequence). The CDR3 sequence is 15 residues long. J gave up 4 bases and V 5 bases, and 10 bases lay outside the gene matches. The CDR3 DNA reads TGTGCCAGCAGTCCTGGGTGGGCGGGAGTAGAGACCCAGTACTTC. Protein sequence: CASSPGWAGVETQYF.

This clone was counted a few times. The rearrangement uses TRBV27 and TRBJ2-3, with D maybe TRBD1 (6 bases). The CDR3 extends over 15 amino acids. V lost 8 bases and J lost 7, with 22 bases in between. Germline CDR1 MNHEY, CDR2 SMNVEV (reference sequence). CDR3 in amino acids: CASGVRGGLGNTQYF. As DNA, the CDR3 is TGTGCCAGCGGGGTTCGAGGGGGATTGGGGAATACGCAGTATTTT.